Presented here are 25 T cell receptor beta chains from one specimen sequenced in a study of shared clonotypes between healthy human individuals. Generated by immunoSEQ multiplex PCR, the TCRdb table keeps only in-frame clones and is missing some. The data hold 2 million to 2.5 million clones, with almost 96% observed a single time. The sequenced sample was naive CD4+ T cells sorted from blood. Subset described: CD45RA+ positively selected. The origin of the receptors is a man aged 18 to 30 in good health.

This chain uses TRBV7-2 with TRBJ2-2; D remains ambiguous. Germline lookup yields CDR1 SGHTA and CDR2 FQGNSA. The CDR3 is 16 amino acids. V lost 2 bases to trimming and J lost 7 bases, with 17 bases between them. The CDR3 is CASSLLSGSYSGELFF. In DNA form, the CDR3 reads TGTGCCAGCAGCTTACTCTCGGGCAGTTACAGCGGGGAGCTGTTTTTT.

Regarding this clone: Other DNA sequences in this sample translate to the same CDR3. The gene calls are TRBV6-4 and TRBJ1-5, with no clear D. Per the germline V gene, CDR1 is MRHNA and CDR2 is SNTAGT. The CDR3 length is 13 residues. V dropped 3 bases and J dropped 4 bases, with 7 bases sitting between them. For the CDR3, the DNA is TGTGCCAGCAGTGAAGAGGAGAATCAGCCCCAGCATTTT. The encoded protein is CASSEEENQPQHF.

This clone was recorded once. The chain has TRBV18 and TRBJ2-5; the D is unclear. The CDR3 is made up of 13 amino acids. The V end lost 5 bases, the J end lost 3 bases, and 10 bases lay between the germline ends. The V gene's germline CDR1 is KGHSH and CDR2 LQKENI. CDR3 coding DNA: TGTGCCAGCTCAACCCGTGGGGAAGAGACCCAGTACTTC. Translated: CASSTRGEETQYF.

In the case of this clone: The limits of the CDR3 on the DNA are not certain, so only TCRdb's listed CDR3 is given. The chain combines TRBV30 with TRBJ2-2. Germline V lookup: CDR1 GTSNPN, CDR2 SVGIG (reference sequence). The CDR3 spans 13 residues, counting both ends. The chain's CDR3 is CAWRPFGAGELFF.

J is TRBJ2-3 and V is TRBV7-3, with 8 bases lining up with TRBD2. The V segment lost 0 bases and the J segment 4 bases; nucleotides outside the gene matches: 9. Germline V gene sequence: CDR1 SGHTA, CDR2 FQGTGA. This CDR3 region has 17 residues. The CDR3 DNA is TGTGCCAGCAGCTTAACGGCGGGACTAGTGAAGGCAGATACGCAGTATTTT. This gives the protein CASSLTAGLVKADTQYF.

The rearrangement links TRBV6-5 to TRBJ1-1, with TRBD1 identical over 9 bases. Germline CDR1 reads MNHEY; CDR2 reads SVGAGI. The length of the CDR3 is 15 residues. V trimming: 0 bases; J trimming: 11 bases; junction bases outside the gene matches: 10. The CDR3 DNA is TGTGCCAGCAGTTACTCCGGCCGGACAGGGGCCGGGGCTTTCTTT. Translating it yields CASSYSGRTGAGAFF.

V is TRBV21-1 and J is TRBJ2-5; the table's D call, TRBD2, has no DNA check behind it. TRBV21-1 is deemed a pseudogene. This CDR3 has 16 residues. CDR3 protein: CASSKVWVEGQETQYF. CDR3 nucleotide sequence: TGTGCCAGCAGCAAAGTCTGGGTCGAGGGCCAAGAGACCCAGTACTTC.

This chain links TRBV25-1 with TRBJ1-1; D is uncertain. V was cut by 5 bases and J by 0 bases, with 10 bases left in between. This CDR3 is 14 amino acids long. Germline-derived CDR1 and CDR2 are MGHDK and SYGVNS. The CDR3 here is CASSSSLLNTEAFF. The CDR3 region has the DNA TGTGCCAGCAGTTCTTCCCTTCTGAACACTGAAGCTTTCTTT.

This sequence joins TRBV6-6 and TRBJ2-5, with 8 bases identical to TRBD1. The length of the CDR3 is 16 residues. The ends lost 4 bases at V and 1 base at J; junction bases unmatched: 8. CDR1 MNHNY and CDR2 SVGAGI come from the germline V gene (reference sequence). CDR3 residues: CASSWTGLSGQETQYF. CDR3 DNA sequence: TGTGCCAGCAGTTGGACAGGGCTTTCGGGCCAAGAGACCCAGTACTTC.

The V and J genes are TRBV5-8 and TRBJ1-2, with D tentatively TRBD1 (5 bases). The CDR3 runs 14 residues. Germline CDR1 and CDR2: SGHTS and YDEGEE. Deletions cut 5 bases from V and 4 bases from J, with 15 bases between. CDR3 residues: CASSWPGGGYGYTF. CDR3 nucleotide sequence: TGTGCCAGCAGTTGGCCCGGGGGAGGCTATGGCTACACCTTC.

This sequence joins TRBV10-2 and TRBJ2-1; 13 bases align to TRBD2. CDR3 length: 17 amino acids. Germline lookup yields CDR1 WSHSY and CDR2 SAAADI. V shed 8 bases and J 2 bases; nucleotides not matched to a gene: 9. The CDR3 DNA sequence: TGCGCCAGCTTGGGACTAGCGGGAAAGGGTCCCTACAATGAGCAGTTCTTC. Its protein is CASLGLAGKGPYNEQFF.

The CDR3 protein is CASSLDRLTGNTIYF. CDR3 coding DNA: TGTGCCAGCAGTTTAGATAGGCTAACTGGAAACACCATATATTTT. V usage is TRBV28 and J usage is TRBJ1-3, with D hard to call. This CDR3 contains 15 residues. CDR1 is MDHEN, CDR2 SYDVKM, per germline. V was trimmed by 2 bases and J by 2 bases, leaving 10 bases between them.

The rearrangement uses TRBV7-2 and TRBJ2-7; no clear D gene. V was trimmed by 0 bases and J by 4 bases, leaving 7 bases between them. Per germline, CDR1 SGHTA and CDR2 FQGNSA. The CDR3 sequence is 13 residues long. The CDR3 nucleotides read TGTGCCAGCAGCTTAGCAATGGCGTACGAGCAGTACTTC. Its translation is CASSLAMAYEQYF.

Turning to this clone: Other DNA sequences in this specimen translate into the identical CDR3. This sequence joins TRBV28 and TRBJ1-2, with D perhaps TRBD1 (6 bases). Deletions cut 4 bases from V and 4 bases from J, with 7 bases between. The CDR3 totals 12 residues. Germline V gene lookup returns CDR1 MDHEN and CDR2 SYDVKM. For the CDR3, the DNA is TGTGCCAGCAGTTCGGACAGCTATGGCTACACCTTC. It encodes CASSSDSYGYTF.

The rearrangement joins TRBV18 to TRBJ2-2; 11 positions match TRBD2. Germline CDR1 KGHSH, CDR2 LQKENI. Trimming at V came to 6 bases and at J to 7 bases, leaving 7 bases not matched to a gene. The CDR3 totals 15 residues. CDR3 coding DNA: TGTGCCAGCTCCGAGACTAGCGGGACGGTCGGGGAGCTGTTTTTT. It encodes CASSETSGTVGELFF.

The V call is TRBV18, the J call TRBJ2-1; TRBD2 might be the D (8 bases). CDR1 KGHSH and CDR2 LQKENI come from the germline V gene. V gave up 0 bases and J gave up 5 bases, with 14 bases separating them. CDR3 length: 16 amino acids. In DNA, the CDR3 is TGTGCCAGCTCACCACCGACGGGAGGGGGCAACAATGAGCAGTTCTTC. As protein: CASSPPTGGGNNEQFF.

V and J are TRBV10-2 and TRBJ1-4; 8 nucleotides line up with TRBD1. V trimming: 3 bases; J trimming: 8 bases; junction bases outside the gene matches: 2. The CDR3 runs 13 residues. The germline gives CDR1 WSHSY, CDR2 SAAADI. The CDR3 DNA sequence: TGCGCCAGCAGTGAACAGGGGGGGGAAAAACTGTTTTTT. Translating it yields CASSEQGGEKLFF.

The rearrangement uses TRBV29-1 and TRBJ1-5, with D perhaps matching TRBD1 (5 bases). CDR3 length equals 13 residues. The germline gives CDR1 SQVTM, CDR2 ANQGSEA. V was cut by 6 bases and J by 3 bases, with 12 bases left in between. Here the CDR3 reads CSVRGDDNQPQHF. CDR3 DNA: TGCAGCGTACGGGGCGACGACAATCAGCCCCAGCATTTT.

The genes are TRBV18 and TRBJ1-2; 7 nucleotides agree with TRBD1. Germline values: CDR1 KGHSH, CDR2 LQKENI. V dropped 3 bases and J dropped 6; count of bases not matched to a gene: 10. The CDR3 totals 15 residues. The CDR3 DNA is TGTGCCAGCTCACCCTCAATCGACAGGGTCCATGGCTACACCTTC. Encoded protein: CASSPSIDRVHGYTF.

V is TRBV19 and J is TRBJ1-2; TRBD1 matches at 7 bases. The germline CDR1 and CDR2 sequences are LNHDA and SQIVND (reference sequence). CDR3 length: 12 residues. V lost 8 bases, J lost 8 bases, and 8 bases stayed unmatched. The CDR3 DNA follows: TGTGCCAGTTCCGCAGGGGGAAGGGGCTACACCTTC. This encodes CASSAGGRGYTF.

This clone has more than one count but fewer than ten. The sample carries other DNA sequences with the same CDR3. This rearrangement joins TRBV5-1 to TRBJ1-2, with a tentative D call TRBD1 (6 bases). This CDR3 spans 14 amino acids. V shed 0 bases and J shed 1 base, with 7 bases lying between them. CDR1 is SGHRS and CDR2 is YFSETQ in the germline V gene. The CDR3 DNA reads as TGCGCCAGCAGCTTGGAAGGGGGTAACTATGGCTACACCTTC. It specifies CASSLEGGNYGYTF. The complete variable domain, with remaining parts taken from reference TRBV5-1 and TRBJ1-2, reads KAGVTQTPRYLIKTRGQQVTLSCSPISGHRSVSWYQQTPGQGLQFLFEYFSETQRNKGNFPGRFSGRQFSNSRSEMNVSTLELGDSALYLCASSLEGGNYGYTFGSGTRLTVV.

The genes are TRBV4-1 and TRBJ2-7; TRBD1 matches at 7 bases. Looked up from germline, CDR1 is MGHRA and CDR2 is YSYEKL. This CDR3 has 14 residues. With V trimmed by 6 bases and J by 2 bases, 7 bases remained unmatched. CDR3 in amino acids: CASSRGLLAYEQYF. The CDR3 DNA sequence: TGCGCCAGCAGTAGGGGGCTACTAGCCTACGAGCAGTACTTC.

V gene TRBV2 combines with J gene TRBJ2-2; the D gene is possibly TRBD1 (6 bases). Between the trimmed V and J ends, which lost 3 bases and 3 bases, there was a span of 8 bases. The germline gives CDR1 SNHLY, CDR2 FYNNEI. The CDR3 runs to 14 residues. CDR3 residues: CASSDTGYTGELFF. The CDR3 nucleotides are TGTGCCAGCAGTGATACAGGGTACACCGGGGAGCTGTTTTTT.

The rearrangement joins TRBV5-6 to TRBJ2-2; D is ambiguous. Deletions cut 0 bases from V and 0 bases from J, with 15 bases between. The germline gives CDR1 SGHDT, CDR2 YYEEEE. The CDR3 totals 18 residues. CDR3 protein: CASSLGVGPPPNTGELFF. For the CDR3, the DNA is TGTGCCAGCAGCTTGGGGGTAGGACCTCCCCCGAACACCGGGGAGCTGTTTTTT.

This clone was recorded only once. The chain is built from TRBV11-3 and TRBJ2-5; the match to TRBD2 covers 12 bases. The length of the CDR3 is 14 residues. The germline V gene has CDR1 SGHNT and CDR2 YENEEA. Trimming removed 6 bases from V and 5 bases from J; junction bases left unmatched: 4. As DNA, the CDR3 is TGTGCCAGCAGTATTGGACTAGCGGGGGAGACCCAGTACTTC. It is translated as CASSIGLAGETQYF.